This TCR beta chain was recovered during a study of beta chain features in type 1 diabetes. The study, taken as a whole, reports: Shorter TCRB CDR3s, moderately but significantly so, marked every one of the four CD4+ subsets in Type 1 diabetes patients.

This clone was recorded a few times. What it binds is not known. The CDR3 is made up of 15 amino acids. The V end was cut by 5 bases, the J end by 0 bases, with 12 bases between. The germline V gene has CDR1 SEHNR and CDR2 FQNEAQ (reference sequence). The sequenced template was cDNA made from the entire isolated RNA. Each sample of naive, central memory or regulatory T cells had, on average, around 3.5 million reads. Profiled with immunoSEQ multiplex PCR; TCRdb holds only in-frame clones, not every one. This sample has 600,000 to 750,000 clones, with 9.5% to 15% found just once. The sample consisted of naive CD4+ T cells from blood. The TCR comes from a young man with type 1 diabetes. This chain connects TRBV7-9 to TRBJ2-3; maybe TRBD2 (6 bases). The CDR3 spells CASSTQGTSTDTQYF. The CDR3 DNA sequence: TGTGCCAGCAGCACTCAAGGGACTAGCACAGATACGCAGTATTTT.